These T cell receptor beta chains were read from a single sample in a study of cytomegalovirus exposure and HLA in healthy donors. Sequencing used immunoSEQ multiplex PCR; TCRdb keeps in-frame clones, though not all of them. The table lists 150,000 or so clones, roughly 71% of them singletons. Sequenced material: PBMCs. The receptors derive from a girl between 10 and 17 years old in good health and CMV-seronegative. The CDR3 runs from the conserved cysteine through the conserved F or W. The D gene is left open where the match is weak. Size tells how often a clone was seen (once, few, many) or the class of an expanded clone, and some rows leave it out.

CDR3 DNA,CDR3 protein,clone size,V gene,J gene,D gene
TGTGCCAGTAGGACGCGTAGGGAGACTGAAGCTTTCTTT,CASRTRRETEAFF,-,TRBV6-1,TRBJ1-1,-
TGCGCCAGCAGCCTTGAGGCAGGGGAACGCTACACCTTC,CASSLEAGERYTF,once,TRBV5-1,TRBJ1-2,-
TGTGCCAGTAGCCCTACAGGGGGTGATGGCTACACCTTC,CASSPTGGDGYTF,-,TRBV19,TRBJ1-2,TRBD1
TGTGCCTGGATCCCCCCGGGAGGGGGCCTAAACACTGAAGCTTTCTTT,CAWIPPGGGLNTEAFF,-,TRBV30,TRBJ1-1,TRBD1
TGCACCAGCAGCCAATGTGCAGGCGACCAAGAGACCCAGTACTTC,CTSSQCAGDQETQYF,-,TRBV1,TRBJ2-5,-
TGCGCCAGCAGCTTGCGTGGAGGGCCAACTAATGAAAAACTGTTTTTT,CASSLRGGPTNEKLFF,few,TRBV5-1,TRBJ1-4,-
TGTGCCAGCAGTGATAGGGGGTCCCCAACGAATCAGCCCCAGCATTTT,CASSDRGSPTNQPQHF,few,TRBV27,TRBJ1-5,-
TGTGCCAGCAGCCCCAAAGGGGGACGCACAGATACGCAGTATTTT,CASSPKGGRTDTQYF,-,TRBV6-6,TRBJ2-3,-
TGTGCCTGGAGTGTACTAGGGGAGGCCCAGTACTTC,CAWSVLGEAQYF,-,TRBV30,TRBJ2-5,-
TGTGCCAGCGCAAAGGGGAGCAATCAGCCCCAGCATTTT,CASAKGSNQPQHF,-,TRBV9,TRBJ1-5,-
TGTGCCAGCAGAGGAGGAATAGCGGGGGGGAGAACAGATACGCAGTATTTT,CASRGGIAGGRTDTQYF,few,TRBV2,TRBJ2-3,TRBD2
TGTGCCAGCAGTTCACCGGGACAGGGGCCCTATGGCTACACCTTC,CASSSPGQGPYGYTF,once,TRBV27,TRBJ1-2,TRBD1
TGTGCCAGCAGCTTAGGGGACACAGCACAAGAGACCCAGTACTTC,CASSLGDTAQETQYF,-,TRBV13,TRBJ2-5,-
TGTGCCATCAGTGAGGATCCGAGGGTAGGGGAAAAACTGTTTTTT,CAISEDPRVGEKLFF,-,TRBV10-3,TRBJ1-4,-
TGCGCCAGCAGCTTGGCGACAGCCTACGAGCAGTACTTC,CASSLATAYEQYF,-,TRBV5-1,TRBJ2-7,-
TGTGCCAGCAGCCCAGGGGGCCAGTACACCGGGGAGCTGTTTTTT,CASSPGGQYTGELFF,-,TRBV4-2,TRBJ2-2,TRBD1
TGCGCCAGCAGCAGGGGGACAGGGGGAAACGAGCAGTACTTC,CASSRGTGGNEQYF,-,TRBV5-1,TRBJ2-7,TRBD1
TGCAGCGTTGAAGACCCCCCGCGAGGCTACACCTTC,CSVEDPPRGYTF,-,TRBV29-1,TRBJ1-2,-
TGCGCCAGCTACACACAGGGAGCCACCCAGTACTTC,CASYTQGATQYF,-,TRBV5-1,TRBJ2-5,-
TGCGCCAGCAGCCTACGGACAGCCTCCGGGGGGGAGCAGTTCTTC,CASSLRTASGGEQFF,-,TRBV5-1,TRBJ2-1,-
TGTGCCAGCAGCTTCGCCGGTCAAGAGACCCAGTACTTC,CASSFAGQETQYF,few,TRBV5-4,TRBJ2-5,-
TGCGCCAGCAGCCAGGAGGGGACAGGGGGCAGACCCCTCCACTTT,CASSQEGTGGRPLHF,-,TRBV4-1,TRBJ1-6,TRBD1
TGTGCCAGCATCCGCGGGACCCATAGCACAGATACGCAGTATTTT,CASIRGTHSTDTQYF,-,TRBV5-6,TRBJ2-3,-
TGTGCCAGCAGCGCCGGGTCTTTTAGTGCAAACACCATATATTTT,CASSAGSFSANTIYF,-,TRBV9,TRBJ1-3,-
TGTGCCAGCAGCTTGGAGCAAGCTAACTATGGCTACACCTTC,CASSLEQANYGYTF,-,TRBV5-8,TRBJ1-2,-
TGTGCCAGCACGCGCGGGTGGCGGGATGAAAAACTGTTTTTT,CASTRGWRDEKLFF,few,TRBV6-1,TRBJ1-4,-
TGTGCCACCAGCAGAGATCGAGAAGGGGGCTCACCCCTCCACTTT,CATSRDREGGSPLHF,few,TRBV15,TRBJ1-6,TRBD1
TGCAGCGTGCAAGGACAGTACACTGAAGCTTTCTTT,CSVQGQYTEAFF,-,TRBV29-1,TRBJ1-1,-
TGTGCCATCAGTGAGGATCTCAGCTCCTACAATGAGCAGTTCTTC,CAISEDLSSYNEQFF,few,TRBV10-3,TRBJ2-1,-
TGTGCCAGCAGTTTATCCCACAGGGGAAATGAGCAGTTCTTC,CASSLSHRGNEQFF,few,TRBV27,TRBJ2-1,TRBD1
TGTGCCACCAGCAGGGGGCTAGGGGGCGATGAGCAGTTCTTC,CATSRGLGGDEQFF,-,TRBV15,TRBJ2-1,TRBD1
TGTGCCAGCAGCCAAATACTCGACGTCGGAGTAGGGGATGAGCAGTTCTTC,CASSQILDVGVGDEQFF,-,TRBV14,TRBJ2-1,-
TGTGCCAGCAGCTTCTTGCGGGGGGGCAAGTATGAGCAGTTCTTC,CASSFLRGGKYEQFF,once,TRBV7-2,TRBJ2-1,TRBD2
TGCGCCAGCATGGGAGGAGGGAATGGCTACACCTTC,CASMGGGNGYTF,-,TRBV10-1,TRBJ1-2,-
TGTGCCAGCAGCCTTAACAGGGACAGCTATGGCTACACCTTC,CASSLNRDSYGYTF,few,TRBV5-6,TRBJ1-2,TRBD1
TGTGCCAGCAGCCCGGACAGGGGCAATCAGCCCCAGCATTTT,CASSPDRGNQPQHF,-,TRBV6-5,TRBJ1-5,TRBD1
TGTGCCAGCAGCAAGACAGGGTATAGCAATCAGCCCCAGCATTTT,CASSKTGYSNQPQHF,-,TRBV6-5,TRBJ1-5,TRBD1
TGCGCCAGCAGCTTGTTAAACACTGAAGCTTTCTTT,CASSLLNTEAFF,few,TRBV5-1,TRBJ1-1,-
TGTGCCAGCACGGCGGCAGGGACATTCTACGAGCAGTACTTC,CASTAAGTFYEQYF,-,TRBV6-5,TRBJ2-7,-
TGCGCCAGCAGCCAAGACCCAGGGCTCAATCAGCCCCAGCATTTT,CASSQDPGLNQPQHF,-,TRBV4-1,TRBJ1-5,-
TGTGCCAGCCTTCTCCGGGACAGGGAGGATTCACCCCTCCACTTT,CASLLRDREDSPLHF,-,TRBV6-6,TRBJ1-6,TRBD1
TGTGCCAGCAGTCCACGCCCCCGGACTAGCGGCGGGTCGAGCACCGGGGAGCTGTTTTTT,CASSPRPRTSGGSSTGELFF,once,TRBV27,TRBJ2-2,TRBD2
TGTGCCAGCGGGCGGGCGCTCGAAAAACTGTTTTTT,CASGRALEKLFF,few,TRBV5-4,TRBJ1-4,-
TGTGCCCGCGAAGGAGCACCAGCAACTAATGAAAAACTGTTTTTT,CAREGAPATNEKLFF,-,TRBV5-8,TRBJ1-4,-
TGTGCCAGCAGTCAGGGAAACCGAGCTTTCTTT,CASSQGNRAFF,few,TRBV6-5,TRBJ1-1,-
TGTGCCAGCAGCTTGACAGGAATAGGTCAGCCCCAGCATTTT,CASSLTGIGQPQHF,once,TRBV9,TRBJ1-5,-
TGTGCCAGCAGTGGGTCCAGGAGCACAGATACGCAGTATTTT,CASSGSRSTDTQYF,-,TRBV2,TRBJ2-3,-
TGCAGTGCCCTGGGGGCTGGGGGCTACACCTTC,CSALGAGGYTF,-,TRBV20-1,TRBJ1-2,-
TGCGCCAGCAGCTTGGGTCCGTGGGAGCGGTCCGTCGAGCAGTACTTC,CASSLGPWERSVEQYF,-,TRBV5-1,TRBJ2-7,-
TGTGCCAGCTCCCCAGACAACGGGCCAGGGGCTAGCTATGGCTACACCTTC,CASSPDNGPGASYGYTF,-,TRBV18,TRBJ1-2,-
TGTGCCAGATCGTTGACAGGGAAGGCTGAAGCTTTCTTT,CARSLTGKAEAFF,-,TRBV6-6,TRBJ1-1,TRBD1
TGTGCCAGCAGCCCCCTATGGAATTCACCCCTCCACTTT,CASSPLWNSPLHF,-,TRBV14,TRBJ1-6,-